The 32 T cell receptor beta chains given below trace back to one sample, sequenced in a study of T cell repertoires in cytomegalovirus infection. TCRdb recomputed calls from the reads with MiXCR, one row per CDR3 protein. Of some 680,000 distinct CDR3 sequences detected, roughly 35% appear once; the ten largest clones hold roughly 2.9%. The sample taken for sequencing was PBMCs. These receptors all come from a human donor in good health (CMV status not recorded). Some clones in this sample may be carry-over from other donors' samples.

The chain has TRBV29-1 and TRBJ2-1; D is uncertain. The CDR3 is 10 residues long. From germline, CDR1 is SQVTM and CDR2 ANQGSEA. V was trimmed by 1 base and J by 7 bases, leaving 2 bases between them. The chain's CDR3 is CSVEANEQFF. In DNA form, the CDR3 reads TGCAGCGTTGAAGCAAATGAGCAGTTCTTC.

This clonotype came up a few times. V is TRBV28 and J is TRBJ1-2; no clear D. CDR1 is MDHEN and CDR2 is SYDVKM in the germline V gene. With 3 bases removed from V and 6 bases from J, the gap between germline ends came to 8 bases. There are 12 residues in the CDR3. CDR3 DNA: TGTGCCAGCAGTTTTAGCCTAAATGGCTACACCTTC. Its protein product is CASSFSLNGYTF.

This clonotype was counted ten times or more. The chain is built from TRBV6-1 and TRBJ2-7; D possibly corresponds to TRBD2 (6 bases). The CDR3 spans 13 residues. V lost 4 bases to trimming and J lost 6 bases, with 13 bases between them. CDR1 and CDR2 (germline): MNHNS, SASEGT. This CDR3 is CASSGERVGEQYF. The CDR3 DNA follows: TGTGCCAGCAGTGGGGAGCGGGTTGGCGAGCAGTACTTC.

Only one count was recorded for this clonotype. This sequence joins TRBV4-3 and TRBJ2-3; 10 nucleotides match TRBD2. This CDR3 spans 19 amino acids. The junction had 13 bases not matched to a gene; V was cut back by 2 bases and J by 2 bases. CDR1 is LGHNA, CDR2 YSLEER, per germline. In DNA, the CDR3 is TGCGCCAGCAGCCAAAGTATGTTCCCGGGACTAGCGTCCACAGATACGCAGTATTTT. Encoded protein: CASSQSMFPGLASTDTQYF.

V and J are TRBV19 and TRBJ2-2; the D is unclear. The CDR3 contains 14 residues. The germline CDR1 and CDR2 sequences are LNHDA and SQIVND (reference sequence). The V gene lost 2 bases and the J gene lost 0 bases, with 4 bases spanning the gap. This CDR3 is CASSILTNTGELFF. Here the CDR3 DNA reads TGTGCCAGTAGTATATTAACGAACACCGGGGAGCTGTTTTTT.

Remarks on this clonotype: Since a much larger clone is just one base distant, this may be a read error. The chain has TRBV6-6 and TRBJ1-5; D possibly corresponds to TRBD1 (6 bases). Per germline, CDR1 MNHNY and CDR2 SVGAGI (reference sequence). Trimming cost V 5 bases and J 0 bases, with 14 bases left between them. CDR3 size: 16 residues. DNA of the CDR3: TGTGCCAGCAGTACGGACAGCCGTGATAGCAATCAGCCCCAGCATTTT. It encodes CASSTDSRDSNQPQHF.

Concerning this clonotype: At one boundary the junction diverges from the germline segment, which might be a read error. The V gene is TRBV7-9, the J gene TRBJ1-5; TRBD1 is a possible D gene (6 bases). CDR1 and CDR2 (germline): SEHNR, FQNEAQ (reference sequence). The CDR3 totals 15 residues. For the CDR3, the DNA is TGTTCCAGCAGCCTAGGAGGGGGTAGCAATCAGCCCCAGCATTTT. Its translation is CSSSLGGGSNQPQHF.

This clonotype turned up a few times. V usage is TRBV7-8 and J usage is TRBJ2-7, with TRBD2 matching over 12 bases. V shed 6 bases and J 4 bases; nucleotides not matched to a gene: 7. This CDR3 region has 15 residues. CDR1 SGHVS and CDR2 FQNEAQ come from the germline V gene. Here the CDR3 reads CASRARTSGIYEQYF. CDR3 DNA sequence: TGTGCCAGCAGAGCACGGACTAGCGGGATTTACGAGCAGTACTTC.

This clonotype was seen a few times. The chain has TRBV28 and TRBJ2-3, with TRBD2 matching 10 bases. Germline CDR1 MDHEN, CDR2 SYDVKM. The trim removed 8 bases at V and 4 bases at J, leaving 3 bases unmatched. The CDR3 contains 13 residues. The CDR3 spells CASEAGGPDTQYF. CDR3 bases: TGTGCCAGCGAAGCGGGAGGGCCAGATACGCAGTATTTT.

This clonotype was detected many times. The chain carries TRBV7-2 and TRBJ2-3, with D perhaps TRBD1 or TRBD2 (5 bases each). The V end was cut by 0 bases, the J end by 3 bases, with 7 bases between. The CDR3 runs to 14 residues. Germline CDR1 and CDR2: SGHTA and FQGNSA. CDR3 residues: CASSLAGRTDTQYF. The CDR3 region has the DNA TGTGCCAGCAGCTTAGCGGGACGAACAGATACGCAGTATTTT.

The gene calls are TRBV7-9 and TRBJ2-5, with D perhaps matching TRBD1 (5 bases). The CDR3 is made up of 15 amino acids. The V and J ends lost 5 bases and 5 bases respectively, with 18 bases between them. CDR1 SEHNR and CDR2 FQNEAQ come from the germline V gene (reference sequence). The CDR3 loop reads CASSEQALVSETQYF. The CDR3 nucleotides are TGTGCCAGCAGCGAACAGGCTTTAGTCTCGGAGACCCAGTACTTC.

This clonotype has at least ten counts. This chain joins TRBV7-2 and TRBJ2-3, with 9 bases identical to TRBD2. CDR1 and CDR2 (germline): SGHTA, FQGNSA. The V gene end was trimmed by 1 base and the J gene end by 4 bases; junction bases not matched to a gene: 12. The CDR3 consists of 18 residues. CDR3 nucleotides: TGTGCCAGCAGCTTAGAGTCCTCCACTAGCGGGTATCCAGATACGCAGTATTTT. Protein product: CASSLESSTSGYPDTQYF. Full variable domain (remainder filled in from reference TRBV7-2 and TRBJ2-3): GAGVSQSPSNKVTEKGKDVELRCDPISGHTALYWYRQSLGQGLEFLIYFQGNSAPDKSGLPSDRFSAERTGGSVSTLTIQRTQQEDSAVYLCASSLESSTSGYPDTQYFGPGTRLTVL.

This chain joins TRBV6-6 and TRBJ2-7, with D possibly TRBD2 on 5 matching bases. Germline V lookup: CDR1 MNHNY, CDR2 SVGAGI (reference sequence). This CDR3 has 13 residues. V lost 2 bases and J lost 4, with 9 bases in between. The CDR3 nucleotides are TGTGCCAGCAGTTACCGGACTGGGTACGAGCAGTACTTC. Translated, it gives CASSYRTGYEQYF.

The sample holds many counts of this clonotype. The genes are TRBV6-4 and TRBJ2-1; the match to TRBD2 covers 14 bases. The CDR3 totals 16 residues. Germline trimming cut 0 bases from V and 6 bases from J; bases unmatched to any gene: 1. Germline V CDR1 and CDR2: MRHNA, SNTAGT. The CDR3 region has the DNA TGTGCCAGCAGTGACTCCGGGACTAGCGGGAGCAATGAGCAGTTCTTC. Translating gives CASSDSGTSGSNEQFF.

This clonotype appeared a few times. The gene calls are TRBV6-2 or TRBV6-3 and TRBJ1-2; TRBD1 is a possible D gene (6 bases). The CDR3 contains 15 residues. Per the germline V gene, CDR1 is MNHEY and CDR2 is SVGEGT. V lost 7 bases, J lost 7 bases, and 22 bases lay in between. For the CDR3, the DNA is TGTGCCAGCACCCCTCGGACAGAGAGCCTAGGTGGCTACACCTTC. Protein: CASTPRTESLGGYTF.

This CDR3 reads CASRPGTGRPNTEAFF. For the CDR3, the DNA is TGTGCCAGCAGGCCTGGGACAGGGCGCCCGAACACTGAAGCTTTCTTT. The genes are TRBV6-2 or TRBV6-3 and TRBJ1-1; TRBD1 aligns across 9 bases. The trim removed 6 bases at V and 1 base at J, leaving 9 bases unmatched. This CDR3 is built from 16 residues. The germline CDR1 and CDR2 sequences are MNHEY and SVGEGT.

CDR3 nucleotide sequence: TGTGCCAGCACCCCCGCCGGGACAGGGGGCAATGAGCAGTTCTTC. Translation: CASTPAGTGGNEQFF. The V call is TRBV12-3 or TRBV12-4, the J call TRBJ2-1; 11 bases map to TRBD1. V dropped 7 bases and J dropped 6; count of bases not matched to a gene: 8. This CDR3 has 15 residues.

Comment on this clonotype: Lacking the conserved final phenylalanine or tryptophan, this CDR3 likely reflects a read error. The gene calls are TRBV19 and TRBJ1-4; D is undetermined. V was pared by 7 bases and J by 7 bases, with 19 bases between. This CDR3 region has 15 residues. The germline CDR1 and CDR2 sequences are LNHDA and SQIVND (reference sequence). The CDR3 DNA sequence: TGTGCCAGTACCATCTTTGGGTCTAATACTGAAAAACTGTTTTGT. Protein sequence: CASTIFGSNTEKLFC.

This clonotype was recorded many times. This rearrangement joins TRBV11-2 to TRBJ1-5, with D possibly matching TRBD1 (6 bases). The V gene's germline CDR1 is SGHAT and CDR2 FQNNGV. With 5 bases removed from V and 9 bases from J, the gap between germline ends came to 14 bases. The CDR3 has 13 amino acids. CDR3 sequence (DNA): TGTGCCAGCAGCCCAAACAGGGACGGGCCCCAGCATTTT. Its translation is CASSPNRDGPQHF.

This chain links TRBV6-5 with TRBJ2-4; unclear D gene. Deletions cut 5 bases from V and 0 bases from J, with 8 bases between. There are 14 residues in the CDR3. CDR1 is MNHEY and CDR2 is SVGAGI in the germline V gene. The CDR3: CASSEARAKNIQYF. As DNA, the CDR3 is TGTGCCAGCAGTGAGGCCCGAGCCAAAAACATTCAGTACTTC.

CDR3 residues: CASSLDQIPNEAFF. The CDR3 coding sequence is TGTGCCAGCAGCTTAGATCAAATCCCAAATGAAGCTTTCTTT. V and J are TRBV7-6 and TRBJ1-1; no reliable D call. The V gene's germline CDR1 is SGHVS and CDR2 FNYEAQ. The CDR3 has 14 amino acids. The germline V and J ends were trimmed by 1 base and 7 bases, with 13 bases remaining between them. Full variable domain (missing parts from reference TRBV7-6 and TRBJ1-1): GAGVSQSPRYKVTKRGQDVALRCDPISGHVSLYWYRQALGQGPEFLTYFNYEAQQDKSGLPNDRFSAERPEGSISTLTIQRTEQRDSAMYRCASSLDQIPNEAFFGQGTRLTVV.

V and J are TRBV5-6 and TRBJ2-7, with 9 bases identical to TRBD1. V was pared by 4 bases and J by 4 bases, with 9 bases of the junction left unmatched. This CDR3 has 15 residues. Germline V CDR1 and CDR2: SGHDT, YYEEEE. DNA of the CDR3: TGTGCCAGCAGCCACCCGGGACAGGGAAGGTACGAGCAGTACTTC. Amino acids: CASSHPGQGRYEQYF.

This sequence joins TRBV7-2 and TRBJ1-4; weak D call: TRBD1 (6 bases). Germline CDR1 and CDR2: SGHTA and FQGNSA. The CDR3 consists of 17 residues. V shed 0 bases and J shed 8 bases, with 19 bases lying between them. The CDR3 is CASSLAIWGGRAEKLFF. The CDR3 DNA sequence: TGTGCCAGCAGCTTAGCGATTTGGGGGGGGCGCGCGGAAAAACTGTTTTTT.

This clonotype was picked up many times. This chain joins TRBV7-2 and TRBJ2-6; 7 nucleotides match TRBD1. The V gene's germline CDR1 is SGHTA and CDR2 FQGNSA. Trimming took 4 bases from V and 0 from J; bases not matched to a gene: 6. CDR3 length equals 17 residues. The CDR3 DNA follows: TGTGCCAGCAGCTCCCAGGGGGATGACTCTGGGGCCAACGTCCTGACTTTC. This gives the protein CASSSQGDDSGANVLTF.

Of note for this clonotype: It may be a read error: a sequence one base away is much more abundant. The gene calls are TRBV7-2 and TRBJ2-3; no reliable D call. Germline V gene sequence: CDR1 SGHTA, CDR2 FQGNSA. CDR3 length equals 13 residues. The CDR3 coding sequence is TGTGCCAGCAGCTTAAGGATTGGGGATACGCATTATTTT. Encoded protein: CASSLRIGDTHYF. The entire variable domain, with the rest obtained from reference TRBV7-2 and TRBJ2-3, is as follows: GAGVSQSPSNKVTEKGKDVELRCDPISGHTALYWYRQSLGQGLEFLIYFQGNSAPDKSGLPSDRFSAERTGGSVSTLTIQRTQQEDSAVYLCASSLRIGDTHYFGPGTRLTVL.

CDR3 nucleotides: TGTGCCAGCAGACGGACGGATAGCAATCAGCCCCAGCATTTT. This sequence encodes CASRRTDSNQPQHF. The rearrangement links TRBV27 to TRBJ1-5; the D is unclear. Germline loops: CDR1 MNHEY, CDR2 SMNVEV (reference sequence). There are 14 residues in the CDR3. V lost 6 bases, J lost 0 bases, and 9 bases lay in between.

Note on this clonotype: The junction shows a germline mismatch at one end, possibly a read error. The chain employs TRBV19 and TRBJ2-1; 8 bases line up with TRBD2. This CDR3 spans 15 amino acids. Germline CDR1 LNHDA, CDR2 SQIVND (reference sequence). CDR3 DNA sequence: TGTGACAGTAGTCTTTCTACTAGCGGAGACAATGAGCAGTTCTTC. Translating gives CDSSLSTSGDNEQFF.

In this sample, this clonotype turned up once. The CDR3 sequence is CSARGRFPSGACEQFF. CDR3 bases: TGCAGTGCTAGAGGAAGGTTTCCTAGCGGGGCTTGTGAGCAGTTCTTC. This chain joins TRBV20-1 and TRBJ2-1; 9 nucleotides align to TRBD2. The length of the CDR3 is 16 residues. Germline CDR1 reads DFQATT; CDR2 reads SNEGSKA (reference sequence). V was pared by 1 base and J by 9 bases, with 13 bases of the junction left unmatched.

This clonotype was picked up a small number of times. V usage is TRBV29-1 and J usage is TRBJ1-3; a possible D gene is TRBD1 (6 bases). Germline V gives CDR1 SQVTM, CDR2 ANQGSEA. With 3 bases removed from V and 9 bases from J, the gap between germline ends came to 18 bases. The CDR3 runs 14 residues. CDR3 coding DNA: TGCAGCGTTGAGGGGGGGGGCAGAGACGGCACCATATATTTT. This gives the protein CSVEGGGRDGTIYF. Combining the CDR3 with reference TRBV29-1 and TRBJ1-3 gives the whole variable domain SAVISQKPSRDICQRGTSLTIQCQVDSQVTMMFWYRQQPGQSLTLIATANQGSEATYESGFVIDKFPISRPNLTFSTLTVSNMSPEDSSIYLCSVEGGGRDGTIYFGEGSWLTVV.

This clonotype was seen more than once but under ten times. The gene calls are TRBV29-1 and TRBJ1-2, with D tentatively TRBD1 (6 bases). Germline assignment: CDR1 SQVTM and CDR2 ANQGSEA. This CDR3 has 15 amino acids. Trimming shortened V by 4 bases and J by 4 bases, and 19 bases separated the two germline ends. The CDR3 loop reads CSVAGQRPWSYGYTF. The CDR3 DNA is TGCAGCGTTGCTGGACAGCGACCCTGGAGCTATGGCTACACCTTC.

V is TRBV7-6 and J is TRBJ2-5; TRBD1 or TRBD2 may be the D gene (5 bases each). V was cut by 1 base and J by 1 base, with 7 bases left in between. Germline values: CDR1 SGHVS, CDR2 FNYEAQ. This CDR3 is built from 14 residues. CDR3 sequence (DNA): TGTGCCAGCAGCTTAGTGGGGACCCAAGAGACCCAGTACTTC. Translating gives CASSLVGTQETQYF.

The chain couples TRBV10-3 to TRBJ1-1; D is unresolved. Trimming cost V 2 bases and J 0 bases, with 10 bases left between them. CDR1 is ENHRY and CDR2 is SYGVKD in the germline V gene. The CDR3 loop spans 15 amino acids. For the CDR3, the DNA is TGTGCCATCAGTGAGGATCCGGGCCTGAACACTGAAGCTTTCTTT. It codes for CAISEDPGLNTEAFF.